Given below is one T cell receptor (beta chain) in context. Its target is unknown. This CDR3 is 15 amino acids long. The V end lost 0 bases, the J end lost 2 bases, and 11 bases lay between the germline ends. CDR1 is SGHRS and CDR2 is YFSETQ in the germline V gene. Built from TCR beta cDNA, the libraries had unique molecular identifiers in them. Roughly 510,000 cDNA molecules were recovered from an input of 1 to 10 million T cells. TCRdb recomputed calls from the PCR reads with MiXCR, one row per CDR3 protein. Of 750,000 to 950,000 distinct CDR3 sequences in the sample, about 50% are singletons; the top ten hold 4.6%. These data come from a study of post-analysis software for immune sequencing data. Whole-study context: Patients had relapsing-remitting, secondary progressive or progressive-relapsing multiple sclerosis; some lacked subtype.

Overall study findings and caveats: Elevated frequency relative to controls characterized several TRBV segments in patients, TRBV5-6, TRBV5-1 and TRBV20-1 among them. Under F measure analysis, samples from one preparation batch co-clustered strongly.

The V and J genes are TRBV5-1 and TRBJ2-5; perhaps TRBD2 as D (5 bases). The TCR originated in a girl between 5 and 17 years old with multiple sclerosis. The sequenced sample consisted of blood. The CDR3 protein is CASSLEGGQQETQYF. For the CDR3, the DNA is TGCGCCAGCAGCTTGGAGGGCGGGCAGCAAGAGACCCAGTACTTC.